This T cell receptor (beta chain) appears in the sequencing data of a study of shared clonotypes between healthy human individuals. Germline CDR1 is MDHEN and CDR2 is SYDVKM. This CDR3 is 13 amino acids long. V shed 6 bases and J 4 bases; nucleotides not matched to a gene: 6. The study, taken as a whole, reports: In this cohort, only blood was sampled, and tissue repertoires likely differ.

This table comes from immunoSEQ multiplex PCR, and its TCRdb copy is limited to in-frame clones, with some not included. This sample has some 1,600,000 clones, with around 98% found just once. Notes on this clone: Its antigen is unidentified. The sample has other DNA sequences that encode this CDR3 too.

The TCR sequence derives from a man aged 30 to 45 in good health. The source material was naive CD4+ T cells sorted from blood. Subset noted: CD45RA+ positively selected. This sequence joins TRBV28 and TRBJ2-7; 7 nucleotides agree with TRBD1. CDR3 bases: TGTGCCAGCAGCCTGACAGGGTTGTACGAGCAGTACTTC. Translated, it gives CASSLTGLYEQYF.